Listed here are 2 T cell receptor beta chains from one sample, sequenced in a study of control samples from healthy donors and cancer patients. Here immunoSEQ multiplex PCR was the method, and the copy in TCRdb shows in-frame clones only, minus some. The data contain about 140,000 clones, 80% to 95% of them singletons. Specimen: blood. The receptors originated from a man aged 30-40 years in good health.

The gene calls are TRBV2 and TRBJ2-7; TRBD1 might be the D (6 bases). The germline V gene encodes CDR1 SNHLY and CDR2 FYNNEI. The CDR3 consists of 14 residues. Trimming stripped 3 bases from V and 3 bases from J, with 12 bases between. The CDR3 region has the DNA TGTGCCAGCAGTGACGGGACAAACCTCTACGAGCAGTACTTC. The encoded protein is CASSDGTNLYEQYF.

The chain couples TRBV7-9 to TRBJ1-2, with unresolved D. V lost 5 bases to trimming and J lost 0 bases, with 16 bases between them. Germline-derived CDR1 and CDR2 are SEHNR and FQNEAQ (reference sequence). The CDR3 is 16 residues long. CDR3 protein: CASSGLAESTNYGYTF. The CDR3 bases are TGTGCCAGCAGCGGGCTCGCGGAGTCGACTAACTATGGCTACACCTTC.